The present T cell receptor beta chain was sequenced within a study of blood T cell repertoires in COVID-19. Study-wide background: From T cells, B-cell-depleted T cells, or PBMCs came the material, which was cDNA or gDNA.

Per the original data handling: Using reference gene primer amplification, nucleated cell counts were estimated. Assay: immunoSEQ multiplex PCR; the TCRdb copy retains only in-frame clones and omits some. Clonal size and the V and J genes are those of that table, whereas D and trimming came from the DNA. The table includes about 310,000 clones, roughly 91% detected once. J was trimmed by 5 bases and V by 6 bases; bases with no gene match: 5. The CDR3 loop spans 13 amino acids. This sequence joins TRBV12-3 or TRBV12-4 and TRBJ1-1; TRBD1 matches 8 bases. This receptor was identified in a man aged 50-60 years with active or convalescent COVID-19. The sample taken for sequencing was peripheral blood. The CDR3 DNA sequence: TGTGCCAGCAGCCCAGGGGGCCAAACTGAAGCTTTCTTT. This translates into CASSPGGQTEAFF.